This entry lists 31 T cell receptor beta chains sequenced from one sample in a study of T cell repertoires in cytomegalovirus infection. TCRdb fed the reads into MiXCR, producing one record per CDR3 protein. The sample has approximately 200,000 distinct CDR3 sequences; approximately 30% are singletons. The sequenced sample was PBMCs. The receptor set was obtained from a human donor in good health (CMV status not recorded). Some clones in this sample may be carry-over from other donors' samples.

This clonotype was detected many times. This chain links TRBV27 with TRBJ1-4; a weak D match, TRBD1 (5 bases). The V gene's germline CDR1 is MNHEY and CDR2 SMNVEV (reference sequence). Trimming took off 6 bases at V and 1 base at J, with 12 bases between the two ends. The CDR3 spans 15 residues. The CDR3 reads CASSLLGGTNEKLFF. The DNA for the CDR3 is TGTGCCAGCAGCCTACTCGGGGGAACTAATGAAAAACTGTTTTTT.

This clonotype was found a few times. The V gene is TRBV6-2 or TRBV6-3, the J gene TRBJ1-2, with TRBD1 as a possible D gene (5 bases). Per the germline V gene, CDR1 is MNHEY and CDR2 is SVGEGT. The ends were cut back, 6 bases at V and 4 bases at J, with 24 bases in the middle. The CDR3 contains 17 residues. CDR3 coding DNA: TGTGCCAGCAGAGGCGCGCAGGGCTACCAGGAAGGCTATGGCTACACCTTC. Translated: CASRGAQGYQEGYGYTF.

This chain links TRBV12-3 or TRBV12-4 with TRBJ1-5, with TRBD1 identical over 10 bases. V was clipped by 5 bases and J by 5 bases; unmatched bases: 6. This CDR3 spans 15 amino acids. This CDR3 reads CASSPGDRGDQPQHF. The DNA for the CDR3 is TGTGCCAGCAGTCCCGGGGACAGGGGAGATCAGCCCCAGCATTTT.

This chain connects TRBV7-9 to TRBJ2-2, with D maybe TRBD1 (5 bases). Trimming stripped 4 bases from V and 4 bases from J, with 16 bases between. The CDR3 spans 16 residues. The germline V gene encodes CDR1 SEHNR and CDR2 FQNEAQ (reference sequence). The CDR3 sequence: CASSSLKDTSTGELFF. CDR3 in DNA: TGTGCCAGCAGCTCACTGAAGGACACTTCCACCGGGGAGCTGTTTTTT.

The J gene is TRBJ2-3, the V gene TRBV7-3, with unresolved D. The CDR3 runs to 17 residues. V was clipped by 5 bases and J by 6 bases, with 24 bases between them. In germline, CDR1 is SGHTA, CDR2 FQGTGA. The CDR3, as DNA: TGTGCCAGCAGCCATCTCCTCGCTGGACGGTACCGGGATACGCAGTATTTT. This sequence encodes CASSHLLAGRYRDTQYF. Looking up the rest from reference TRBV7-3 and TRBJ2-3 gives the full variable domain: GAGVSQTPSNKVTEKGKYVELRCDPISGHTALYWYRQSLGQGPEFLIYFQGTGAADDSGLPNDRFFAVRPEGSVSTLKIQRTERGDSAVYLCASSHLLAGRYRDTQYFGPGTRLTVL.

The chain joins TRBV27 to TRBJ1-1; 12 bases fit TRBD1. CDR1 and CDR2 (germline): MNHEY, SMNVEV (reference sequence). After removal of 7 bases from V and 5 bases from J, the junction contained 11 bases not matched to a gene. CDR3 length equals 16 residues. As DNA, the CDR3 is TGTGCCAGCACCCCCGGGACAGGGGGCGGAAAGACTGAAGCTTTCTTT. Translating it yields CASTPGTGGGKTEAFF.

This clonotype was recorded many times. V and J are TRBV7-8 and TRBJ2-1; 16 bases fit TRBD2. Germline assignment: CDR1 SGHVS and CDR2 FQNEAQ. The CDR3 totals 19 residues. J lost 0 bases, V lost 5 bases, and 7 bases had no gene match. The CDR3 nucleotides read TGTGCCAGCAGCAATCCGGGACTAGCGGGGGGGAGCTCCTACAATGAGCAGTTCTTC. Translating gives CASSNPGLAGGSSYNEQFF.

This clonotype was counted a few times. This sequence joins TRBV4-3 and TRBJ2-1; 7 bases line up with TRBD2. This CDR3 has 17 residues. V shed 0 bases, J shed 8 bases, and the junction held 13 bases outside the gene matches. Germline loops: CDR1 LGHNA, CDR2 YSLEER. The CDR3 nucleotides are TGCGCCAGCAGCCAAGAGAGTGGCGGGGGTAGAATGGATGAGCAGTTCTTC. Protein product: CASSQESGGGRMDEQFF.

This rearrangement joins TRBV10-3 to TRBJ1-1, with D uncertain. Trimming took 0 bases from V and 5 from J, leaving 10 bases between them. The CDR3 loop spans 14 amino acids. Germline V gives CDR1 ENHRY, CDR2 SYGVKD. This chain's CDR3 is CAISESIRRTEAFF. Written as DNA, the CDR3 is TGTGCCATCAGTGAGTCCATTAGAAGGACTGAAGCTTTCTTT.

This clonotype was picked up a small number of times. The chain employs TRBV29-1 and TRBJ1-2; no definite D call. Germline CDR1 is SQVTM and CDR2 is ANQGSEA. Trimming shortened V by 0 bases and J by 8 bases, and 19 bases separated the two germline ends. The CDR3 has 15 residues. This CDR3 reads CSVEDRAVGLGGYTF. The CDR3 nucleotides are TGCAGCGTTGAAGATCGGGCAGTGGGCCTTGGGGGCTACACCTTC.

The chain combines TRBV19 with TRBJ1-2; weak D call: TRBD1 (6 bases). In germline, CDR1 is LNHDA, CDR2 SQIVND (reference sequence). This CDR3 region has 14 residues. Deletions cut 7 bases from V and 7 bases from J, with 19 bases between. The CDR3 loop is CASTERPGAVGYTF. CDR3 DNA: TGTGCCAGTACCGAAAGGCCAGGGGCGGTTGGCTACACCTTC.

This clonotype was picked up many times. V is TRBV7-2 and J is TRBJ2-3; D gene uncertain. The CDR3 runs 14 residues. CDR1 SGHTA and CDR2 FQGNSA come from the germline V gene. The V gene lost 6 bases and the J gene lost 0 bases, with 10 bases spanning the gap. The CDR3 loop reads CASSSDRSTDTQYF. The CDR3 DNA follows: TGTGCCAGCAGTTCAGACCGTAGCACAGATACGCAGTATTTT.

The J gene is TRBJ1-1, the V gene TRBV5-1; D is unresolved. This CDR3 has 12 amino acids. Trimming stripped 5 bases from V and 4 bases from J, with 9 bases between. The V gene's germline CDR1 is SGHRS and CDR2 YFSETQ. The CDR3 here is CASRTSGTEAFF. The DNA of the CDR3 is TGCGCCAGCAGAACCTCGGGCACTGAAGCTTTCTTT.

This clonotype was observed a few times. Written as DNA, the CDR3 is TGTGCCAGCAGCCGCGCAGGGGGCTGGACCGGGGAGCTGTTTTTT. The encoded protein is CASSRAGGWTGELFF. The rearrangement uses TRBV14 and TRBJ2-2; 8 positions match TRBD1. Per the germline V gene, CDR1 is SGHDN and CDR2 is FVKESK. This CDR3 comprises 15 residues. Trimming removed 4 bases from V and 5 bases from J; junction bases left unmatched: 6.

The J gene is TRBJ1-1, the V gene TRBV12-3 or TRBV12-4; 7 bases fit TRBD1. The CDR3 contains 16 residues. V shed 5 bases, J shed 0 bases, and the junction held 9 bases outside the gene matches. The DNA of the CDR3 is TGTGCCAGCAGTCCCTGGACAGGAGGGTTGAACACTGAAGCTTTCTTT. It specifies CASSPWTGGLNTEAFF.

The chain recombines TRBV6-2 or TRBV6-3 with TRBJ1-1; D might be TRBD1 (5 bases). V was trimmed by 5 bases and J by 1 base, leaving 14 bases between them. The CDR3 totals 15 residues. Germline CDR1 is MNHEY and CDR2 is SVGEGT. Here the CDR3 reads CASSHRGSGNTEAFF. The CDR3 DNA reads as TGTGCCAGCAGTCACCGGGGCTCTGGGAACACTGAAGCTTTCTTT.

This clonotype was counted at least ten times. V usage is TRBV7-2 and J usage is TRBJ1-3, with TRBD1 identical over 7 bases. In germline, CDR1 is SGHTA, CDR2 FQGNSA. CDR3 length equals 14 residues. V was pared by 5 bases and J by 3 bases, with 4 bases of the junction left unmatched. In DNA, the CDR3 is TGTGCCAGCAGCGCAAACAGGGGTGGAAACACCATATATTTT. It encodes CASSANRGGNTIYF.

This clonotype was detected only a few times. The V call is TRBV7-6, the J call TRBJ1-1; no clear D. CDR1 and CDR2 from the germline V gene are SGHVS and FNYEAQ. The CDR3 sequence is 13 residues long. The V end was cut by 4 bases, the J end by 3 bases, with 9 bases between. DNA of the CDR3: TGTGCCAGCAGCTCGAAGGCCTACACTGAAGCTTTCTTT. Encoded protein: CASSSKAYTEAFF.

In its sample, this clonotype was seen a few times. V and J are TRBV5-1 and TRBJ1-6; D is unclear. V gave up 6 bases and J gave up 0 bases, with 7 bases separating them. This CDR3 spans 14 amino acids. Looked up from germline, CDR1 is SGHRS and CDR2 is YFSETQ. The CDR3 DNA is TGCGCCAGCATCGGGAGCTCCTATAATTCACCCCTCCACTTT. Protein sequence: CASIGSSYNSPLHF.

At least ten counts were recorded for this clonotype. The chain uses TRBV6-1 and TRBJ1-2, with D unclear. CDR3 length equals 16 residues. Trimming took off 5 bases at V and 2 bases at J, with 18 bases between the two ends. Looked up from germline, CDR1 is MNHNS and CDR2 is SASEGT. This CDR3 is CASSPGLGRQNYGYTF. The CDR3 DNA reads TGTGCCAGCAGTCCCGGTCTCGGACGGCAAAACTATGGCTACACCTTC.

The chain links TRBV19 to TRBJ1-2; 7 nucleotides align to TRBD1. The CDR3 contains 14 residues. Germline lookup yields CDR1 LNHDA and CDR2 SQIVND (reference sequence). The ends lost 6 bases at V and 8 bases at J; junction bases unmatched: 12. The CDR3 reads CASRTRQGSLGYTF. The CDR3 coding sequence is TGTGCCAGTAGAACCCGACAGGGATCGTTGGGCTACACCTTC.

This clonotype has at least ten counts. V gene TRBV4-2 combines with J gene TRBJ2-7, with a possible D match to TRBD2 (5 bases). Germline V CDR1 and CDR2: LGHNA, YNFKEQ. Deletions cut 1 base from V and 6 bases from J, with 10 bases between. This CDR3 is built from 13 residues. The CDR3 bases are TGTGCCAGCAGCCAAGTCTCCGGGGTCGAGCAGTACTTC. This translates into CASSQVSGVEQYF.

The chain links TRBV6-2 or TRBV6-3 to TRBJ2-5, with D unresolved. V lost 4 bases to trimming and J lost 5 bases, with 14 bases between them. Germline V CDR1 and CDR2: MNHEY, SVGEGT. This CDR3 has 14 amino acids. In nucleotides, the CDR3 is TGTGCCAGCAGTTTCTCCTTGGGTTATGAGACCCAGTACTTC. This sequence encodes CASSFSLGYETQYF.

This clonotype was counted a single time. At one boundary the junction diverges from the germline segment, which might be a read error. DNA of the CDR3: TGTGCCAGCAGCTCTTCGGGGGGGCTAAAGGGAGCTTTCTTT. Its translation is CASSSSGGLKGAFF. This rearrangement joins TRBV5-3 to TRBJ1-1, with D possibly being TRBD1 (6 bases). TRBV5-3 is known as an ORF, though its function is uncertain. The CDR3 has 14 residues.

This rearrangement joins TRBV11-2 to TRBJ2-7, with D unclear. Trimming left V 0 bases short and J 9 bases short, with 12 bases between. The germline V gene has CDR1 SGHAT and CDR2 FQNNGV. The CDR3 contains 13 residues. The CDR3 here is CASSLDADTAQYF. CDR3 bases: TGTGCCAGCAGCTTAGACGCGGATACGGCGCAGTACTTC.

This clonotype has more than one count but fewer than ten. The CDR3 region has the DNA TGTGCCAGCAGCTTAGAAGCCTCCAACTACGAGCAGTACTTC. Amino acid sequence: CASSLEASNYEQYF. The chain is built from TRBV7-2 and TRBJ2-7; D is ambiguous. CDR3 length: 14 residues. The V gene's germline CDR1 is SGHTA and CDR2 FQGNSA. Trimming left V 1 base short and J 3 bases short, with 10 bases between.

The chain joins TRBV6-5 to TRBJ1-2; possible D gene TRBD1, 6 bases. V dropped 5 bases and J dropped 2 bases, with 12 bases sitting between them. Germline-derived CDR1 and CDR2 are MNHEY and SVGAGI. The CDR3 length is 14 residues. The CDR3 is CASSTGGQNYGYTF. The DNA for the CDR3 is TGTGCCAGCAGTACCGGGGGGCAGAACTATGGCTACACCTTC.

This sequence joins TRBV7-8 and TRBJ1-3, with D uncertain. CDR3 length: 16 residues. Trimming removed 3 bases at V and 0 bases at J, with 12 bases between. CDR1 is SGHVS, CDR2 FQNEAQ, per germline. CDR3 region: CASSFRRFDSGNTIYF. In DNA, the CDR3 is TGTGCCAGCAGCTTTCGGCGTTTCGACTCTGGAAACACCATATATTTT.

As for this clonotype: One end of the junction does not line up with germline, which may come from a read error. This rearrangement joins TRBV7-2 to TRBJ2-6, with TRBD2 matching over 9 bases. CDR3 length: 19 residues. Germline CDR1 is SGHTA and CDR2 is FQGNSA. In DNA, the CDR3 is TGTGCCAGCAGCTTCCCTAGAGGACCTAATGCGGGAGGGGCCAACGTCCGGACTTTC. Its protein is CASSFPRGPNAGGANVRTF. Variable domain in full (rest from reference TRBV7-2 and TRBJ2-6): GAGVSQSPSNKVTEKGKDVELRCDPISGHTALYWYRQSLGQGLEFLIYFQGNSAPDKSGLPSDRFSAERTGGSVSTLTIQRTQQEDSAVYLCASSFPRGPNAGGANVRTFGAGSRLTVL.

The J gene is TRBJ2-7, the V gene TRBV29-1, with 9 positions matching TRBD1. The germline CDR1 and CDR2 sequences are SQVTM and ANQGSEA. V shed 1 base and J 4 bases; nucleotides not matched to a gene: 14. CDR3 size: 17 residues. The CDR3 region is CSVEGLQGAVGKYEQYF. The CDR3 DNA sequence: TGCAGCGTTGAAGGATTACAGGGGGCGGTGGGGAAATACGAGCAGTACTTC.

This clonotype was found many times. J is TRBJ2-7 and V is TRBV7-2, with 7 positions matching TRBD2. With V trimmed by 3 bases and J by 7 bases, 12 bases remained unmatched. Per the germline V gene, CDR1 is SGHTA and CDR2 is FQGNSA. This CDR3 comprises 15 residues. CDR3 nucleotides: TGTGCCAGCAGCTTTAGCGGGTCCAAGGAGGGGGAGCAGTACTTC. The encoded protein is CASSFSGSKEGEQYF.